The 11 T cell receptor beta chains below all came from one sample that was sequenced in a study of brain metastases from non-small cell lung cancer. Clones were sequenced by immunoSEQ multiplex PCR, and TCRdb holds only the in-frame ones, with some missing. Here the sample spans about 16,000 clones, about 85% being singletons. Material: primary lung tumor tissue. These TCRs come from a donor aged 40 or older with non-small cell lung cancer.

The CDR3 reads CASSQAQTNGYTF. The DNA for the CDR3 is TGCGCCAGCAGCCAAGCGCAGACCAATGGCTACACCTTC. The gene calls are TRBV4-1 and TRBJ1-2; D uncertain. V lost 1 base, J lost 6 bases, and 9 bases lay in between. The CDR3 consists of 13 residues. Germline V lookup: CDR1 MGHRA, CDR2 YSYEKL.

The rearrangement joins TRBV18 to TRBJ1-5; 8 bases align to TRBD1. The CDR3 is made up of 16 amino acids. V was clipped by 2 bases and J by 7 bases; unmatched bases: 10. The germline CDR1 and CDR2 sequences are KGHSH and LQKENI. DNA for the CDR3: TGTGCCAGCTCACCAAACCCGACAGGGGCTAGGCAGCCCCAGCATTTT. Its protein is CASSPNPTGARQPQHF.

The CDR3 spells CATSRQGSNTGELFF. The CDR3 nucleotides are TGTGCCACCAGCAGACAGGGATCGAACACCGGGGAGCTGTTTTTT. This chain joins TRBV24-1 and TRBJ2-2; 7 nucleotides agree with TRBD1. Germline V gene data show CDR1 as KGHDR and CDR2 as SFDVKD. There are 15 residues in the CDR3. V was clipped by 7 bases and J by 0 bases; unmatched bases: 4.

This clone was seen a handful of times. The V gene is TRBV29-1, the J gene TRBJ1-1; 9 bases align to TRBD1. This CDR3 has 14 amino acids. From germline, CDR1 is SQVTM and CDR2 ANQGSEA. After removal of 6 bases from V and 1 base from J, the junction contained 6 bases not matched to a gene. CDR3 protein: CSVGQGQGNTEAFF. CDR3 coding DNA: TGCAGCGTCGGACAGGGGCAGGGGAACACTGAAGCTTTCTTT.

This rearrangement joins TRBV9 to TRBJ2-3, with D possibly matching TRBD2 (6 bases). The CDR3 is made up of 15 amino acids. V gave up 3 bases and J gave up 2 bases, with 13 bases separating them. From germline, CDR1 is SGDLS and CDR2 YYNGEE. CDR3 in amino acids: CASSARDSSTDTQYF. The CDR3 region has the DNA TGTGCCAGCAGCGCCCGGGACTCCTCCACAGATACGCAGTATTTT.

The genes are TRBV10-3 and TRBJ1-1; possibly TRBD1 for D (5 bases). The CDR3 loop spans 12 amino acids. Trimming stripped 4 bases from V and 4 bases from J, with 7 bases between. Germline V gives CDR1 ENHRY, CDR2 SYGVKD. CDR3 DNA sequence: TGTGCCATCAGTGGGCAGGGCACTGAAGCTTTCTTT. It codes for CAISGQGTEAFF.

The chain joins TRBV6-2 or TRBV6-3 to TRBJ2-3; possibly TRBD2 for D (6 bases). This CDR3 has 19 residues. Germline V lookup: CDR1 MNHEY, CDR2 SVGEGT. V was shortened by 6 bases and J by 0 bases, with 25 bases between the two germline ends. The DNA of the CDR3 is TGTGCCAGCAGCTCCCTAGGCCAGCGGGCATCTTCTAGCACAGATACGCAGTATTTT. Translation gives CASSSLGQRASSSTDTQYF.

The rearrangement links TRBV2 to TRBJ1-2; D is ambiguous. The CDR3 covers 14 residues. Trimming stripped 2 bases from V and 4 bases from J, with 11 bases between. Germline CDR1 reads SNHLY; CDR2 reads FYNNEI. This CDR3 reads CASSENSGFYGYTF. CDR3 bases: TGTGCCAGCAGTGAAAATTCGGGGTTCTATGGCTACACCTTC.

The CDR3 loop is CASSRTSLDNEQFF. The CDR3 nucleotides read TGTGCCAGCAGTCGAACTAGTTTGGACAATGAGCAGTTCTTC. V is TRBV27 and J is TRBJ2-1; D is possibly TRBD2 (5 bases). The CDR3 contains 14 residues. Germline CDR1 is MNHEY and CDR2 is SMNVEV (reference sequence). V was trimmed by 5 bases and J by 5 bases, leaving 13 bases between them.

The CDR3 coding sequence is TGCGCCAGCAGACCGGGACAGGGTGATGGCTACACCTTC. This gives the protein CASRPGQGDGYTF. The chain recombines TRBV5-1 with TRBJ1-2, with TRBD1 matching over 9 bases. CDR1 is SGHRS, CDR2 YFSETQ, per germline. V lost 5 bases and J lost 6; bases outside the gene matches: 5. The CDR3 length is 13 residues.

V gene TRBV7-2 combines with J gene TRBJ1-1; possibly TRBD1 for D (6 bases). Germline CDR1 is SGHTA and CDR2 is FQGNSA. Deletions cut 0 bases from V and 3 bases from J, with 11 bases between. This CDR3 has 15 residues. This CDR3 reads CASSLAPQGYTEAFF. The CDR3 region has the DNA TGTGCCAGCAGCTTAGCCCCTCAGGGGTACACTGAAGCTTTCTTT.